This paragraph covers one T cell receptor (beta chain) sequence. Its antigen is unknown. With 60 Vbeta and 13 Jbeta primers, the PCR was carried out. Some clones are missing from TCRdb's copy, which holds only in-frame ones; the method was immunoSEQ multiplex PCR. The data show about 190,000 clones, with roughly three quarters seen just once and approximately 1.4% held by the top ten. V was pared by 4 bases and J by 9 bases, with 3 bases of the junction left unmatched. Germline V gene sequence: CDR1 MNHEY, CDR2 SMNVEV (reference sequence). The CDR3 spans 12 residues. The sample comes from a study of cytomegalovirus exposure and HLA in healthy donors. Whole-study results and caveats: Overall, about 160 TCR beta chains were annotated as cytomegalovirus-associated.

The sequence derives from a woman aged 50 to 60 in good health and CMV-seronegative. The chain carries TRBV27 and TRBJ2-1; 7 nucleotides match TRBD1. Sequencing was performed on PBMCs. Written as DNA, the CDR3 is TGTGCCAGCAGTTCAGGGGGATTTGAGCAGTTCTTC. Translating gives CASSSGGFEQFF.